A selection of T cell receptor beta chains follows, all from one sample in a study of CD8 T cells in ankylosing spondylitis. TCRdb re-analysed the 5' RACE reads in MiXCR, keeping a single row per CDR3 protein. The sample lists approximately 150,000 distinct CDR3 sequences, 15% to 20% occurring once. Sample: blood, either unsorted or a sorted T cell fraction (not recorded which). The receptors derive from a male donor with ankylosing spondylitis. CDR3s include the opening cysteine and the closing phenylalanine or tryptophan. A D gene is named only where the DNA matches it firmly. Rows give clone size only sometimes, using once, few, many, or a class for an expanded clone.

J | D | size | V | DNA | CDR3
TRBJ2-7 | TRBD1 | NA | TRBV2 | TGTGCCAGCAGTGCGACAGGGGTTGGACTCGAGCAGTACTTC | CASSATGVGLEQYF
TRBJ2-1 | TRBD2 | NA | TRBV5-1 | TGCGCCAGCACGTTAGCGGGGGTAGCGAATGAGCAGTTCTTC | CASTLAGVANEQFF
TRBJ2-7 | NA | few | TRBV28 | TGTGCCAGCAGTATGTCTAACAGGGCCTACGAGCAGTACTTC | CASSMSNRAYEQYF
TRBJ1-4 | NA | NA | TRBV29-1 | TGCAGCGTTGAACTGGGGGGTGCAGCTAATGAAAAACTGTTTTTT | CSVELGGAANEKLFF
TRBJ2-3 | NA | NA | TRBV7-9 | TGTGCCAGCAGCTACCCCGAGACAGGTTTATTAACAGATACGCAGTATTTT | CASSYPETGLLTDTQYF
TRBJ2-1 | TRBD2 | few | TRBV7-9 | TGTGCCAGCAGCGAGACTAGCGGGAGTTACAATGAGCAGTTCTTC | CASSETSGSYNEQFF
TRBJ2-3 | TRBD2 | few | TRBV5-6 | TGTGCCAGCAGCTTAGCGGGAAATATGAATACGCAGTATTTT | CASSLAGNMNTQYF
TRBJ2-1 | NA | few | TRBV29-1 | TGCAGCGTTGGTCCCGTTTCCTACAATGAGCAGTTCTTC | CSVGPVSYNEQFF
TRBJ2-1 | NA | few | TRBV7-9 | TGTGCCAGCAGCGCCCCGGGCGGGATTAACACCAATGAGCAGTTCTTC | CASSAPGGINTNEQFF
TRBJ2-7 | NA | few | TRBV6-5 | TGTGCCAGCAGTTACGGTCTAGAATCAGTCGGGCAGTACTTC | CASSYGLESVGQYF
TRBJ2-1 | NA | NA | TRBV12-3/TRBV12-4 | TGTGCCAGCCAGGGAGCTGAGCAGTTCTTC | CASQGAEQFF
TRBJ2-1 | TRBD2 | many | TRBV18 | TGTGCCAGCTCCATAGCGGGAGCCTCCTACAATGAGCAGTTCTTC | CASSIAGASYNEQFF
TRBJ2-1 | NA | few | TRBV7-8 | TGTGCCAGCAGCTTAGACAGGGTTGGTGAGCAGTTCTTC | CASSLDRVGEQFF
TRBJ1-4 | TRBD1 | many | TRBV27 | TGTGCCAGCACCCGGAGGACAGGGAATGAAAAACTGTTTTTT | CASTRRTGNEKLFF
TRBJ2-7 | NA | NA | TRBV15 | TGTGCCACCAGCAGGGACCGGGCCTCTACCCACGAGCAGTACTTC | CATSRDRASTHEQYF
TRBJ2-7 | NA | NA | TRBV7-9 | TGTGCCAGCAGCAGGGACCCCCGCTACGAGCAGTACTTC | CASSRDPRYEQYF
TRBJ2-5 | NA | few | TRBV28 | TGTGCCAGCAGGATCCGGGGAGAAGAGACCCAGTACTTC | CASRIRGEETQYF
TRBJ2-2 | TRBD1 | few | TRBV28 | TGTGCCAGCAGCCTCACGACAGGGGGGGACACCGGGGAGCTGTTTTTT | CASSLTTGGDTGELFF
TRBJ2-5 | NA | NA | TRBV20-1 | TGCAGTGCCTACACCCGGGAATCGAAGACCCAGTACTTC | CSAYTRESKTQYF
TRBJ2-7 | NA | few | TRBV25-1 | TGTGCCAGCAGTCCGACAGGTTCCTACGAGCAGTACTTC | CASSPTGSYEQYF
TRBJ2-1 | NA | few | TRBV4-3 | TGCGCCAGCAGCCAAGTCCTGACGGACAATGAGCAGTTCTTC | CASSQVLTDNEQFF
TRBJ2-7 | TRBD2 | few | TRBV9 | TGTGCCAGCAGCCCCTCGGGGGGGCGAAACGAGCAGTACTTC | CASSPSGGRNEQYF
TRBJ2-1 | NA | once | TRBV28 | TGTGCCAGCAGTGAGTCCAGGTACCCGAGCTCCTACAATGAGCAGTTCTTC | CASSESRYPSSYNEQFF
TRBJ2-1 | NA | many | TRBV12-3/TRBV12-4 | TGTGCCAGCAGTCAGGGGGGTAATGAGCAGTTCTTC | CASSQGGNEQFF
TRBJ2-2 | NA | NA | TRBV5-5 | TGTGCCAGCAGCCCGGCCCCTTCGCGGGCCGGGGAGCTGTTTTTT | CASSPAPSRAGELFF
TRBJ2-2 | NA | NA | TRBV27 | TGTGCCAGCAGTTACGGGAACACCGGGGAGCTGTTTTTT | CASSYGNTGELFF
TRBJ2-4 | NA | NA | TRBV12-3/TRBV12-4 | TGTGCCAGCTCTCATTCCGGGAGAGGGAACATTCAGTACTTC | CASSHSGRGNIQYF
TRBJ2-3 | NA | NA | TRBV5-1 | TGCGCCAGCAGCTTTCAGGTTCTTGCTAGCACAGATACGCAGTATTTT | CASSFQVLASTDTQYF
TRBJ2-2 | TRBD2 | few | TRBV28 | TGTGCCAGCAGGACTTGGCGGGAGGACGGGGAGCTGTTTTTT | CASRTWREDGELFF
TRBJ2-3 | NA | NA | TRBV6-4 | TGTGCCAGCAGTGACACCCCCTGGGCGGATACGCAGTATTTT | CASSDTPWADTQYF
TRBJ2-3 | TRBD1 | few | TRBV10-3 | TGTGACACCAGTGAGTCAAGGGGGCCTAGCACAGATACGCAGTATTTT | CDTSESRGPSTDTQYF
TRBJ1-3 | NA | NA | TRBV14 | TGTGCCAGCAGCCACCGCCGGCTGCAGGGTAAAGCTGGAAACACCATATATTTT | CASSHRRLQGKAGNTIYF
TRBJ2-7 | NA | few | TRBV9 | TGTGCCAGCAGCGCGGCAGGGTCCTACGAGCAGTACTTC | CASSAAGSYEQYF
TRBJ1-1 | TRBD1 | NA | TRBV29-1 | TGCAGCGCCGGGGACAGGGGGCGCGACACTGAAGCTTTCTTT | CSAGDRGRDTEAFF
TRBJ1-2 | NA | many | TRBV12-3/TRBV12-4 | TGTGCCAGCAGTTTAGCGACGGGGTTGGGCTATGGCTACACCTTC | CASSLATGLGYGYTF
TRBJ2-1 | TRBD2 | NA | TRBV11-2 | TGTGCCAGCAGCTTAGTAGGGGGGGCTTTTGCGGGAGGGTGGTACAATGAGCAGTTCTTC | CASSLVGGAFAGGWYNEQFF
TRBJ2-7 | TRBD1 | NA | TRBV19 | TGTGCCAGTAGCGCCGGGACAGGGAGGTTCGAGCAGTACTTC | CASSAGTGRFEQYF
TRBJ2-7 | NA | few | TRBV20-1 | TGCAGTGCCTCCGCGACAGGCGCGTCCTACGAGCAGTACTTC | CSASATGASYEQYF
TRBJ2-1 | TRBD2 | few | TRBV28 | TGTGCCAGCAGCTCGACTAGCGGAAGCTCCTACAATGAGCAGTTCTTC | CASSSTSGSSYNEQFF